What follows is one T cell receptor (beta chain) and its context. The antigen is undetermined. CDR1 is SEHNR, CDR2 FQNEAQ, per germline (reference sequence). CDR3 length: 15 amino acids. With 5 bases clipped from V and 5 bases from J, the junction kept 7 bases outside the gene matches. This specimen comes from a study of regulatory and conventional T cells in RAG deficiency. Study-wide results and caveats: These Omenn syndrome Treg sorts may hold peripherally activated cells instead. Omenn patients showed >75% Treg-Tconv overlap and shorter CDR3 lengths.

The sorted regulatory T cells were CD4+, CD25-high and CD127-low, with genomic DNA sequenced. TCRdb's table, derived via immunoSEQ multiplex PCR, lists solely in-frame clones and lacks some. The repertoire includes tens of thousands of clones, around nine tenths of them detected once, and over 0.8% sits in the top ten. These data are also associated with another study on regulatory T cells. That study reports: Primers: 52 TRBV forward and 13 TRBJ reverse.

The specimen sequenced was Tregs sorted from blood. This chain uses TRBV7-9 with TRBJ2-1; TRBD1 matches at 9 bases. This clonotype originated in a human donor in good health. For the CDR3, the DNA is TGTGCCAGCAGCCGAGGACAGGGGTTTAACAATGAGCAGTTCTTC. It translates to CASSRGQGFNNEQFF.